This T cell receptor beta chain was recorded in a study of T cell changes during pregnancy in multiple sclerosis. V lost 2 bases and J 5 bases, leaving 15 bases between the germline ends. Germline V gives CDR1 SGHAT, CDR2 FQNNGV. The CDR3 runs 15 residues. Assay: immunoSEQ multiplex PCR; the TCRdb copy retains only in-frame clones and omits some. The table records fewer than 75,000 clones, 75% to 95% of them present only once. The receptor was derived from a female donor with multiple sclerosis, enrolled in a pregnancy study. This chain links TRBV11-2 with TRBJ1-1, with a tentative D call TRBD1 (5 bases). Material: CD8+ T cells from peripheral blood mononuclear cells, obtained before pregnancy. In DNA form, the CDR3 reads TGTGCCAGCAGCTTACCCGGAGCGGGGCTTACTGAAGCTTTCTTT. Protein product: CASSLPGAGLTEAFF.